One sample yielded the 22 T cell receptor delta chains listed below, sequenced in a study of gamma-delta T cells after stem cell transplantation. TCRdb fed the RT-PCR reads into CATT to redo clone calling. The repertoire holds 4,000 to 6,000 delta-chain clones, with roughly 2.1% as singletons. Sequencing was carried out using gamma-delta T cells. The receptors here all came from a human donor. It is not recorded whose cells these are; they may come from a transplant donor.

This clone counts as large. Other DNA sequences of this sample code for an identical CDR3. The chain has TRDV2 and TRDJ1; 13 bases match TRDD3. Germline CDR1 is GEAIGNYY and CDR2 is EKD. Trimming cost V 1 base and J 0 bases; bases outside gene matches: 7. The CDR3 extends over 18 amino acids. The CDR3 loop reads CACDTLTGGYENTDKLIF. The CDR3 DNA reads TGTGCCTGTGACACGCTGACTGGGGGATACGAGAACACCGATAAACTCATCTTT.

This clone has a handful of counts. It differs at one base from a far larger clone, so likely a read error. The identical CDR3 is also encoded by other nucleotide sequences in the sample. The rearrangement uses TRDV2 and TRDJ3; TRDD3 aligns across 8 bases. CDR3 length equals 22 residues. Germline CDR1 reads GEAIGNYY; CDR2 reads EKD. CDR3 nucleotide sequence: TGTGCCTGTGACACGGTTGAATATACTGGGGGTGCCGCGTCCTGGGACACCCGGCAGATGTTTTTC. It encodes CACDTVEYTGGAASWDTRQMFF.

For this clone: A far larger clone is only one base removed, so a read error is likely. In the same sample, other DNA sequences code for this CDR3. V is TRDV2 and J is TRDJ1; the match to TRDD3 covers 11 bases. V lost 1 base to trimming and J lost 6 bases; unmatched junction nucleotides: 12. The germline gives CDR1 GEAIGNYY, CDR2 EKD. CDR3 size: 17 residues. Written as DNA, the CDR3 is TGTGCCTGTGACACAGTGGGGGATACGCTCGGTATTCATAAACTCATCTTT. Its protein is CACDTVGDTLGIHKLIF.

This clone occurred many times. A far larger clone is off by one base, so a read error is likely. Distinct nucleotide sequences in the sample also encode this CDR3. This chain uses TRDV2 with TRDJ1, with a possible D match to TRDD3 (5 bases). CDR1 GEAIGNYY and CDR2 EKD come from the germline V gene. The CDR3 totals 18 residues. The V gene lost 0 bases and the J gene lost 0 bases, with 19 bases spanning the gap. For the CDR3, the DNA is TGTGCCTGTGACACCGCTGGGCGGGGACCAACTTACACCGATAAACTCATCTTT. Translation gives CACDTAGRGPTYTDKLIF.

This clone came up a few times. The V call is TRDV2, the J call TRDJ1, with 10 bases aligning to TRDD3. CDR3 size: 15 residues. From germline, CDR1 is GEAIGNYY and CDR2 EKD. V trimming: 3 bases; J trimming: 1 base; junction bases outside the gene matches: 4. CDR3 in amino acids: CACDVLGDSTDKLIF. CDR3 nucleotide sequence: TGTGCCTGTGACGTACTGGGGGATTCCACCGATAAACTCATCTTT.

As concerns this clone: The protein in TCRdb stems from a much larger clone and differs at residue 13 from this DNA's translation, likely a read error; here the protein is translated from the DNA. The chain employs TRDV2 and TRDJ3; the match to TRDD3 covers 8 bases. CDR3 length: 19 residues. Germline assignment: CDR1 GEAIGNYY and CDR2 EKD. The CDR3 protein is CACDTTGGYSSWNTRQMFF. CDR3 DNA: TGTGCCTGTGACACCACTGGGGGCTATAGCTCCTGGAACACCCGACAGATGTTTTTC.

This clone came up a few times. The protein recorded in TCRdb matches a much larger clone and deviates from this DNA's translation at residues 10 and 11, suggesting a read error; the protein here is obtained by translating the DNA. In nucleotides, the CDR3 is TGTGCCTGTGACAGTGTACTGGGGGATACGCGGGACACCGATAAACTCATCTTT. Its translation: CACDSVLGDTRDTDKLIF. The chain couples TRDV2 to TRDJ1; TRDD3 aligns across 13 bases. The germline V gene encodes CDR1 GEAIGNYY and CDR2 EKD. The CDR3 consists of 18 residues. The V and J ends lost 2 bases and 0 bases, in that order; junction bases with no gene match: 8.

There are many counts of this clone. Given a far larger clone just one base away, this is likely a sequencing read error. CDR3 in amino acids: CACDRLGESDKPIF. CDR3 nucleotides: TGTGCCTGTGACCGACTGGGGGAGTCCGATAAACCCATCTTT. The chain links TRDV2 to TRDJ1; 9 nucleotides line up with TRDD3. CDR3 length: 14 amino acids. Germline V gene sequence: CDR1 GEAIGNYY, CDR2 EKD.

The chain employs TRDV2 and TRDJ1; 12 bases agree with TRDD3. Germline CDR1 reads GEAIGNYY; CDR2 reads EKD. The CDR3 runs 19 residues. With 4 bases clipped from V and 3 bases from J, the junction kept 17 bases outside the gene matches. The CDR3 sequence: CACDGLRSLGDTGADKLIF. The CDR3 DNA follows: TGTGCCTGTGATGGACTACGTTCACTGGGGGATACCGGCGCCGATAAACTCATCTTT.

This clone has more than one count but fewer than ten. The protein recorded in TCRdb matches a much larger clone and deviates from this DNA's translation at residue 13, suggesting a read error; the protein here is obtained by translating the DNA. The rearrangement joins TRDV2 to TRDJ1, with 8 bases matching TRDD3. CDR3 length: 15 residues. In germline, CDR1 is GEAIGNYY, CDR2 EKD. The CDR3 reads CACKELGGSTDKPIF. The CDR3 DNA follows: TGTGCCTGCAAAGAACTGGGGGGGAGCACCGATAAACCCATCTTT.

As for this clone: TCRdb shows a much larger clone's protein in place of this DNA's translation, and the two differ at residue 13, likely through a read error; the protein shown is translated from the DNA. J is TRDJ1 and V is TRDV2, with 7 bases aligning to TRDD3. J lost 3 bases, V lost 4 bases, and 19 bases had no gene match. Per germline, CDR1 GEAIGNYY and CDR2 EKD. The CDR3 is made up of 18 amino acids. CDR3 DNA: TGTGCCTGTGAACCTCTAACCTTACTGGGGATCCACGCCGATAAACTCATCTTT. Encoded protein: CACEPLTLLGIHADKLIF.

This clone was counted between two and nine times. Only one base separates this from a far larger clonotype, so it likely reflects a read error. Other DNA sequences in this specimen translate into the identical CDR3. The rearrangement links TRDV2 to TRDJ3; 8 nucleotides line up with TRDD3. CDR1 GEAIGNYY and CDR2 EKD come from the germline V gene. V dropped 1 base and J dropped 0; count of bases not matched to a gene: 19. CDR3 length: 23 amino acids. DNA for the CDR3: TGTGCCTGTGACACTGTTGTCCGGGATACGCCGGAAGAAACCTCCTGGGACACCCGACAGATGTTTTTC. It encodes CACDTVVRDTPEETSWDTRQMFF.

This clone was seen more than once but under ten times. A read error likely explains this, since a far larger clone differs by one base. The chain recombines TRDV2 with TRDJ3; 8 bases are shared with TRDD3. The CDR3 runs 23 residues. Germline CDR1 GEAIGNYY, CDR2 EKD. The CDR3 here is CACDTVVRDTPEETSWDTRQVFF. The CDR3 bases are TGTGCCTGTGACACCGTTGTCCGGGATACGCCGGAAGAAACCTCCTGGGACACCCGACAGGTGTTTTTC.

This clone turned up a few times. The V and J genes are TRDV2 and TRDJ1, with 9 bases lining up with TRDD3. The germline V gene has CDR1 GEAIGNYY and CDR2 EKD. The V segment lost 1 base and the J segment 0 bases; nucleotides outside the gene matches: 29. CDR3 size: 24 residues. CDR3 loop: CACDTVAKDWGTASGSVYTDKLIF. The CDR3 DNA follows: TGTGCCTGTGACACTGTCGCTAAAGACTGGGGGACAGCCTCGGGCTCTGTATACACCGATAAACTCATCTTT.

Relative to its sample, this clone is medium-sized. Other nucleotide sequences from this sample produce the same CDR3. This chain uses TRDV2 with TRDJ1; the match to TRDD3 covers 9 bases. In germline, CDR1 is GEAIGNYY, CDR2 EKD. This CDR3 contains 19 residues. With 3 bases clipped from V and 0 bases from J, the junction kept 16 bases outside the gene matches. The CDR3 nucleotides are TGTGCCTGTGACCCAGTAGGGATACTGGGGGAGAAATACACCGATAAACTCATCTTT. This translates into CACDPVGILGEKYTDKLIF.

By sample share, this clone is medium-sized. Distinct nucleotide sequences in the sample also encode this CDR3. The chain employs TRDV2 and TRDJ1; D is possibly TRDD3 (6 bases). V lost 0 bases to trimming and J lost 1 base, with 14 bases between them. CDR1 GEAIGNYY and CDR2 EKD come from the germline V gene. This CDR3 has 16 residues. CDR3 region: CACDTVGIASTDKLIF. CDR3 nucleotides: TGTGCCTGTGACACCGTAGGGATAGCTTCCACCGATAAACTCATCTTT.

The chain uses TRDV2 and TRDJ1; TRDD3 aligns across 8 bases. The germline V gene has CDR1 GEAIGNYY and CDR2 EKD. The J segment lost 0 bases and the V segment lost 0 bases, leaving 14 bases of the junction unmatched. The CDR3 is made up of 19 amino acids. Here the CDR3 reads CACDTLSGGSASYTDKLIF. DNA of the CDR3: TGTGCCTGTGACACCCTCAGTGGGGGATCCGCCTCGTACACCGATAAACTCATCTTT.

About this clone: A much larger clone differs by one base, so this may be a read error. This sample also contains other DNA sequences that code for the same CDR3. The genes are TRDV2 and TRDJ1, with 8 bases identical to TRDD3. This CDR3 is built from 14 residues. Looked up from germline, CDR1 is GEAIGNYY and CDR2 is EKD. CDR3 sequence: CACDSLGETDKLIF. DNA for the CDR3: TGTGCCTGCGACAGTCTGGGGGAAACCGATAAACTCATCTTT.

The rearrangement uses TRDV2 and TRDJ1; 7 nucleotides line up with TRDD3. CDR1 and CDR2 (germline): GEAIGNYY, EKD. This CDR3 is 21 amino acids long. V dropped 0 bases and J dropped 3; count of bases not matched to a gene: 24. The CDR3 DNA sequence: TGTGCCTGTGACACCGTCGCTTCAGTACTGGGGACAGCCATAGCAGCCGATAAACTCATCTTT. Protein product: CACDTVASVLGTAIAADKLIF.

This clone has more than one count but fewer than ten. It is likely a read error: a sequence one base away is far more abundant. The same CDR3 arises from other DNA sequences in this sample as well. The chain uses TRDV2 and TRDJ1, with 11 positions matching TRDD3. Germline V gene sequence: CDR1 GEAIGNYY, CDR2 EKD. CDR3 length equals 18 residues. The CDR3 reads CACDTVEVLGDTHDKLIF. The CDR3 nucleotides read TGTGCCTGCGACACCGTTGAGGTCCTGGGGGATACTCACGATAAACTCATCTTT.

Sample share makes this clone medium-sized. The chain has TRDV2 and TRDJ1; D not resolved. This CDR3 has 18 residues. Germline V gene sequence: CDR1 GEAIGNYY, CDR2 EKD. Trimming stripped 0 bases from V and 4 bases from J, with 23 bases between. As DNA, the CDR3 is TGTGCCTGTGACACCGTTAAAGGCTCTCTATCCCCTGACGATAAACTCATCTTT. This gives the protein CACDTVKGSLSPDDKLIF.

As concerns this clone: TCRdb lists the protein of a much larger clone for this DNA, which differs at residue 8, so this is likely a read error; the protein given here is translated from the DNA itself. This chain uses TRDV2 with TRDJ1, with TRDD3 matching 8 bases. Germline V CDR1 and CDR2: GEAIGNYY, EKD. The V and J ends lost 3 bases and 0 bases, in that order; junction bases with no gene match: 14. The CDR3 has 18 amino acids. The CDR3 sequence is CACDPILRDTPDTDKLIF. The CDR3 DNA is TGTGCCTGTGACCCTATACTGAGGGATACGCCGGACACCGATAAACTCATCTTT.